The sequence of this TCR beta chain was determined in a study of long-term antiretroviral therapy in people with HIV. Regarding the study as a whole: Transplant-donor-level diversity was not reached after ART, though diversity increased.

In the case of this clone: Its antigen is not known.

Germline V gene data show CDR1 as LGHNA and CDR2 as YSLEER. The CDR3 extends over 15 amino acids. Between the trimmed V and J ends, which lost 1 base and 4 bases, there was a span of 11 bases. Survey-level resolution applied to immunoSEQ assay v3.0. A target of roughly 40,000-55,000 T-cell genomes per sample was set for sequencing. The table came from immunoSEQ multiplex PCR; TCRdb's copy has only in-frame clones and leaves some out. The sample has 25,000 to 35,000 clones, approximately 85% seen once. The chain links TRBV4-3 to TRBJ2-1, with D maybe TRBD1 (6 bases). The sample was unsorted PBMCs, taken 0.8 years before starting antiretroviral therapy. The TCR sequence derives from a man aged 18 to 30 with HIV. DNA for the CDR3: TGCGCCAGCAGCCAAGGCCCTACAGGGTACAATGAGCAGTTCTTC. This encodes CASSQGPTGYNEQFF.